This section outlines one T cell receptor beta chain sequence together with its context. Its cognate antigen is unknown. An overnight rest at 37°C with about 220 IU/ml IL-2 preceded regulatory T cell sorting from thawed PBMCs. This entry is derived from a study of Tregs in tolerant kidney transplant recipients. The study's findings and limits: Tolerant patients' donor-specific Tregs expanded beyond overall Tregs, suggesting antigen-driven growth.

Generated by immunoSEQ multiplex PCR, the TCRdb table keeps only in-frame clones and is missing some. The table has 60,000 or so clones, 80% to 90% seen once. Germline values: CDR1 SGHRS, CDR2 YFSETQ. Trimming shortened V by 5 bases and J by 6 bases, and 9 bases separated the two germline ends. CDR3 size: 11 residues. The TCR originated in a human donor who received a combined kidney and bone marrow transplant. The chain uses TRBV5-1 and TRBJ2-7; D possibly corresponds to TRBD1 (5 bases). This sample comprised Tregs from blood, obtained before the transplant. This CDR3 reads CASRWGSEQYF. The CDR3 nucleotides are TGCGCCAGCAGATGGGGCAGCGAGCAGTACTTC.